The following is a T cell receptor (beta chain) sequence with its context. Cohort 3 recovered donors had two negative PCRs, clearance, or symptom resolution. This sample is part of a study of blood T cell repertoires in COVID-19. In the study overall: Collection of acute and convalescent COVID-19 samples took place in the United States, Italy and Spain. PBMCs, B-cell-depleted T cells, or T cells provided the cDNA or gDNA that made up the material.

Produced via immunoSEQ multiplex PCR; TCRdb's table is partial and in-frame only. The sample records more than 200,000 clones, around 89% being singletons. CDR1 is SGHVS, CDR2 FNYEAQ, per germline. J gave up 9 bases and V 5 bases, and 24 bases lay outside the gene matches. This CDR3 spans 19 amino acids. Sample: PBMCs or T cells enriched from blood (not recorded which). This clonotype was sampled from a woman aged 25-40 years who had recovered from COVID-19. J is TRBJ2-5 and V is TRBV7-6; 10 bases are shared with TRBD2. In nucleotides, the CDR3 is TGTGCCAGCAGCCCGCACCGAGCGACTAGCGGGCCGAGACCTCCGGCCCAGTACTTC. Translating it yields CASSPHRATSGPRPPAQYF.